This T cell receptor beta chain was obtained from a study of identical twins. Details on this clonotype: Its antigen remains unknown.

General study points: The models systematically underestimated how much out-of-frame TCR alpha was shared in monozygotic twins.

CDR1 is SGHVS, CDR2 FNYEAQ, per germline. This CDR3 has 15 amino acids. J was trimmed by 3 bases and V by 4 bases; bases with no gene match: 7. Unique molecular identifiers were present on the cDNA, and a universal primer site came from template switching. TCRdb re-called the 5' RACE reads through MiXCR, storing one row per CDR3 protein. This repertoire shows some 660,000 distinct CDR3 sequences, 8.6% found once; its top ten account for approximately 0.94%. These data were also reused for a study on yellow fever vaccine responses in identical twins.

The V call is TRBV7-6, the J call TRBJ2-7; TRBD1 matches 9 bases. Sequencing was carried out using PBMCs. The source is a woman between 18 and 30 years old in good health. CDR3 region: CASSSQDRGDYEQYF. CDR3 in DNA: TGTGCCAGCAGCTCCCAGGACAGGGGAGACTACGAGCAGTACTTC.